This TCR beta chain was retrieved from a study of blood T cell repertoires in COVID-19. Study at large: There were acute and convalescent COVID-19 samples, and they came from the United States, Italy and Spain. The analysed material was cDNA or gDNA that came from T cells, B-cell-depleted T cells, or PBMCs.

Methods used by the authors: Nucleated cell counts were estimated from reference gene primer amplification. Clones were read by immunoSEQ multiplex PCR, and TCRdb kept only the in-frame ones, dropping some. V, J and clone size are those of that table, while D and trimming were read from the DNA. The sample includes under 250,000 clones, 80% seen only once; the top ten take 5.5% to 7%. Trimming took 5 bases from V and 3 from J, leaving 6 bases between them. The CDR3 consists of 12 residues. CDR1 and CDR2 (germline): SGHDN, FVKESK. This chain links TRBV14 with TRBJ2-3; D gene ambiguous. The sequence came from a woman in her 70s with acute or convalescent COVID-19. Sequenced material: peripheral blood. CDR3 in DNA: TGTGCCAGCAGCATGACTACAGATACGCAGTATTTT. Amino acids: CASSMTTDTQYF.